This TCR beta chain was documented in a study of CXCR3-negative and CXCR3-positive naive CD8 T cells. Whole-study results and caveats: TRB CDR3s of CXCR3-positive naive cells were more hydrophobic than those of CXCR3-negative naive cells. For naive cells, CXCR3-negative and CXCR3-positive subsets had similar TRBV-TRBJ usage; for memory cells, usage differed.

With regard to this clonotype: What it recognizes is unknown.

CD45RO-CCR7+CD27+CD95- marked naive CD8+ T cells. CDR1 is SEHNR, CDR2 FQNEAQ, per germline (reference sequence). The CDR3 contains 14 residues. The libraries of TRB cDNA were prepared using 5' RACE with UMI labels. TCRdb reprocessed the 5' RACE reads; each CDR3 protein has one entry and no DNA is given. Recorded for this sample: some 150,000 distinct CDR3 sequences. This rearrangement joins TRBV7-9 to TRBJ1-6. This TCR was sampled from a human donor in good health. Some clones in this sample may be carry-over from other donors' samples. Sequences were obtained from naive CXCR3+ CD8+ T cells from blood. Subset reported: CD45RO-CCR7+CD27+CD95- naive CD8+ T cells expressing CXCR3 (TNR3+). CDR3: CASSLVQSGSPLHF.